This is a list of T cell receptor beta chains from one sample in a study of blood T cell repertoires in COVID-19. Produced via immunoSEQ multiplex PCR; TCRdb's table is partial and in-frame only. Of hundreds of thousands of clones listed, 80% to 85% are singletons. The sample comprised peripheral blood. These receptors came from a woman aged 60-75 years with active or convalescent COVID-19. Both conserved end residues are part of each CDR3. A D gene is named only where the DNA matches it firmly. Clone size is stated in some rows and not others, as once, few, many or a class when expanded.

NA	TRBV6-6	14	TRBJ1-2	NA	TGTGCCAGCAGTTCAACAGGATCTAACTATGGCTACACCTTC	CASSSTGSNYGYTF
NA	TRBV30	13	TRBJ1-5	TRBD1	TGTGCCTGGGACAGGGGGGGCAATCAGCCCCAGCATTTT	CAWDRGGNQPQHF
few	TRBV7-2	14	TRBJ2-5	TRBD1	TGTGCCAGCAGCCGCCGACAGGGCGGGGAGACCCAGTACTTC	CASSRRQGGETQYF
NA	TRBV5-4	17	TRBJ2-5	TRBD2	TGTGCCAGCAGCTCCTCTTTATCTAGCGGGGGGCGGGAGACCCAGTACTTC	CASSSSLSSGGRETQYF
NA	TRBV28	15	TRBJ1-1	NA	TGTGCCAGCAGTTCCCCCACCAGGGTGAACACTGAAGCTTTCTTT	CASSSPTRVNTEAFF
NA	TRBV5-1	15	TRBJ1-1	NA	TGCGCCAGCAGCTTGTCGGGTGGTGACTACACTGAAGCTTTCTTT	CASSLSGGDYTEAFF
NA	TRBV6-5	14	TRBJ1-5	TRBD1	TGTGCCAGCAGTCCGGACAGGGGGCACGCGCCCCAGCATTTT	CASSPDRGHAPQHF
NA	TRBV4-1	17	TRBJ2-1	NA	TGCGCCAGCAGCCAAGTACGAGGGGGGGGCTCCTACAATGAGCAGTTCTTC	CASSQVRGGGSYNEQFF
many	TRBV19	15	TRBJ2-3	TRBD2	TGTGCCAGTAGTACGGGACTAGCGGGGGGGCTAGGGCAGTATTTT	CASSTGLAGGLGQYF
few	TRBV7-8	15	TRBJ1-1	TRBD1	TGTGCCAGCAGCTTGACAGGGGGTTTGAACACTGAAGCTTTCTTT	CASSLTGGLNTEAFF
once	TRBV4-1	16	TRBJ1-5	TRBD1	TGCGCCAGCAGCCAAGGACCTACAGGGGGAGGTCAGCCCCAGCATTTT	CASSQGPTGGGQPQHF
NA	TRBV3-1/TRBV3-2	15	TRBJ2-7	NA	TGTGCCAGCAGCCAAGGGGGCCCCCTGACCTACGAGCAGTACTTC	CASSQGGPLTYEQYF
NA	TRBV9	15	TRBJ2-1	TRBD1	TGTGCCAGCAGCCCTCGCGGACAGGGATTGGGTGAGCAGTTCTTC	CASSPRGQGLGEQFF
NA	TRBV10-3	17	TRBJ2-5	TRBD2	TGTGCCATCAGTGAGTCAGTACGGGGGGGTTACCAAGAGACCCAGTACTTC	CAISESVRGGYQETQYF
NA	TRBV3-1/TRBV3-2	12	TRBJ1-2	NA	TGTGCCAGCAGCCGTCAAGGAGGTGGCTACACCTTC	CASSRQGGGYTF
NA	TRBV9	15	TRBJ1-4	NA	TGTGCCAGCAGCGTAGGGGAGAAAGGGTATGAAAAACTGTTTTTT	CASSVGEKGYEKLFF
few	TRBV11-2	15	TRBJ1-4	NA	TGTGCCAGCAGCGGACAACTAACAACTAATGAAAAACTGTTTTTT	CASSGQLTTNEKLFF
NA	TRBV6-5	14	TRBJ1-1	TRBD1	TGTGCCAGCAGGGACAGACAGGGTGGGGGAGAAGCTTTCTTT	CASRDRQGGGEAFF
NA	TRBV3-1/TRBV3-2	12	TRBJ1-1	NA	TGTGCCAGCAGCCGACTTGGCGCTGAAGCTTTCTTT	CASSRLGAEAFF
NA	TRBV7-2	16	TRBJ2-1	TRBD2	TGTGCCAGCAGCAACCAGGCGGGGGTTACCTACAATGAGCAGTTCTTC	CASSNQAGVTYNEQFF
once	TRBV9	15	TRBJ2-1	NA	TGTGCCAGCAGCGTAGGAGGAGGACCTTACAATGAGCAGTTCTTC	CASSVGGGPYNEQFF
NA	TRBV7-9	16	TRBJ2-3	TRBD2	TGTGCCAGCAGCTTGGATCTTGGCGGGGGGGCAGATACGCAGTATTTT	CASSLDLGGGADTQYF
NA	TRBV5-5	14	TRBJ1-5	NA	TGTGCCAGCAGCTTGGGCCGGTACAATCAGCCCCAGCATTTT	CASSLGRYNQPQHF
once	TRBV7-9	17	TRBJ2-7	TRBD2	TGTGCCAGCAGCTCCATCGGACTAGCGGGGGTACCCTACGAGCAGTACTTC	CASSSIGLAGVPYEQYF
once	TRBV6-5	13	TRBJ2-7	TRBD1	TGTGCCAGCAGTAGACAGGGGACTTACGAGCAGTACTTC	CASSRQGTYEQYF
NA	TRBV27	16	TRBJ1-5	TRBD1	TGTGCCAGCAGTTTAGCGAGACAGGGTTTTAAACAGCCCCAGCATTTT	CASSLARQGFKQPQHF
NA	TRBV4-1	17	TRBJ1-5	NA	TGCGCCAGCAGCCAATACCTGGGGGGGGGATACAATCAGCCCCAGCATTTT	CASSQYLGGGYNQPQHF
NA	TRBV5-1	15	TRBJ2-6	TRBD1	TGCGCCAGCAGCCTAGGGACAGGGACGGCCAACGTCCTGACTTTC	CASSLGTGTANVLTF
NA	TRBV20-1	14	TRBJ2-7	NA	TGCAGTGCTAGTCTGGGGGGAAGCTCCTACGAGCAGTACTTC	CSASLGGSSYEQYF
NA	TRBV18	16	TRBJ1-3	NA	TGTGCCAGCTCACCAAGTTCGCCGAGCTCTGGAAACACCATATATTTT	CASSPSSPSSGNTIYF
NA	TRBV9	17	TRBJ2-1	NA	TGTGCCAGCAGCGTAGGCGGCAGTACTCCCTCCTACAATGAGCAGTTCTTC	CASSVGGSTPSYNEQFF
NA	TRBV5-6	13	TRBJ1-1	NA	TGTGCCAGCAGCGCGGGCGCATGGACTGAAGCTTTCTTT	CASSAGAWTEAFF
NA	TRBV3-1/TRBV3-2	16	TRBJ1-1	TRBD1	TGTGCCAGCAGCCAGGCAAGGTCAGGGGGCAGCGCTGAAGCTTTCTTT	CASSQARSGGSAEAFF
NA	TRBV19	16	TRBJ1-1	TRBD1	TGTGCCAGTAGTACAGGAGACAGGGGGCGCAACACTGAAGCTTTCTTT	CASSTGDRGRNTEAFF
NA	TRBV5-1	14	TRBJ1-1	NA	TGCGCCAGCAGCTTGGCCGGGGGGAACACTGAAGCTTTCTTT	CASSLAGGNTEAFF
NA	TRBV5-8	14	TRBJ2-7	NA	TGTGCCAGCAGGGGCGGACAGCACTCCTACGAGCAGTACTTC	CASRGGQHSYEQYF
NA	TRBV3-1/TRBV3-2	13	TRBJ1-5	NA	TGTGCCAGCAGCCTCCAGGGAAATCAGCCCCAGCATTTT	CASSLQGNQPQHF
NA	TRBV6-5	15	TRBJ1-1	NA	TGTGCCAGCAGGGGGACACCAAGAGGGGACACTGAAGCTTTCTTT	CASRGTPRGDTEAFF
NA	TRBV10-3	13	TRBJ1-1	NA	TGTGCCATCAGTGCGGGGGTTGGGACTGAAGCTTTCTTT	CAISAGVGTEAFF
NA	TRBV19	16	TRBJ1-1	NA	TGTGCCAGTAGTATAGGCCCCGGACAGTCGAACACTGAAGCTTTCTTT	CASSIGPGQSNTEAFF
NA	TRBV6-1	16	TRBJ1-2	NA	TGTGCCAGCAGTGAAAGAGGGAGTCTTGGCGACTATGGCTACACCTTC	CASSERGSLGDYGYTF
few	TRBV6-1	15	TRBJ1-4	NA	TGTGCCAGCAGTGAAGGGGCGGGGAATAATGAAAAACTGTTTTTT	CASSEGAGNNEKLFF
NA	TRBV3-1/TRBV3-2	12	TRBJ2-5	NA	TGTGCCAGCAGCCAAGGAGTAGAGACCCAGTACTTC	CASSQGVETQYF
many	TRBV7-9	14	TRBJ2-3	TRBD2	TGTGCCAGCAGCGCCAGCGGGGGGGCAGATACGCAGTATTTT	CASSASGGADTQYF
NA	TRBV5-1	14	TRBJ2-2	NA	TGCGCCAGCAGCCCTAGGCCTAACACCGGGGAGCTGTTTTTT	CASSPRPNTGELFF
NA	TRBV5-4	14	TRBJ2-5	NA	TGTGCCAGCAGCTTGGAACCAGATCAAGAGACCCAGTACTTC	CASSLEPDQETQYF
NA	TRBV27	19	TRBJ2-5	TRBD2	TGTGCCAGCGGGGGGGCTAGCGGGTCCCCCATGGGGGGCGGAGAGACCCAGTACTTC	CASGGASGSPMGGGETQYF
NA	TRBV4-3	13	TRBJ2-4	TRBD2	TGCGCCAGCAGCCAAGGGACTAGCGGGGCCCAATACTTC	CASSQGTSGAQYF